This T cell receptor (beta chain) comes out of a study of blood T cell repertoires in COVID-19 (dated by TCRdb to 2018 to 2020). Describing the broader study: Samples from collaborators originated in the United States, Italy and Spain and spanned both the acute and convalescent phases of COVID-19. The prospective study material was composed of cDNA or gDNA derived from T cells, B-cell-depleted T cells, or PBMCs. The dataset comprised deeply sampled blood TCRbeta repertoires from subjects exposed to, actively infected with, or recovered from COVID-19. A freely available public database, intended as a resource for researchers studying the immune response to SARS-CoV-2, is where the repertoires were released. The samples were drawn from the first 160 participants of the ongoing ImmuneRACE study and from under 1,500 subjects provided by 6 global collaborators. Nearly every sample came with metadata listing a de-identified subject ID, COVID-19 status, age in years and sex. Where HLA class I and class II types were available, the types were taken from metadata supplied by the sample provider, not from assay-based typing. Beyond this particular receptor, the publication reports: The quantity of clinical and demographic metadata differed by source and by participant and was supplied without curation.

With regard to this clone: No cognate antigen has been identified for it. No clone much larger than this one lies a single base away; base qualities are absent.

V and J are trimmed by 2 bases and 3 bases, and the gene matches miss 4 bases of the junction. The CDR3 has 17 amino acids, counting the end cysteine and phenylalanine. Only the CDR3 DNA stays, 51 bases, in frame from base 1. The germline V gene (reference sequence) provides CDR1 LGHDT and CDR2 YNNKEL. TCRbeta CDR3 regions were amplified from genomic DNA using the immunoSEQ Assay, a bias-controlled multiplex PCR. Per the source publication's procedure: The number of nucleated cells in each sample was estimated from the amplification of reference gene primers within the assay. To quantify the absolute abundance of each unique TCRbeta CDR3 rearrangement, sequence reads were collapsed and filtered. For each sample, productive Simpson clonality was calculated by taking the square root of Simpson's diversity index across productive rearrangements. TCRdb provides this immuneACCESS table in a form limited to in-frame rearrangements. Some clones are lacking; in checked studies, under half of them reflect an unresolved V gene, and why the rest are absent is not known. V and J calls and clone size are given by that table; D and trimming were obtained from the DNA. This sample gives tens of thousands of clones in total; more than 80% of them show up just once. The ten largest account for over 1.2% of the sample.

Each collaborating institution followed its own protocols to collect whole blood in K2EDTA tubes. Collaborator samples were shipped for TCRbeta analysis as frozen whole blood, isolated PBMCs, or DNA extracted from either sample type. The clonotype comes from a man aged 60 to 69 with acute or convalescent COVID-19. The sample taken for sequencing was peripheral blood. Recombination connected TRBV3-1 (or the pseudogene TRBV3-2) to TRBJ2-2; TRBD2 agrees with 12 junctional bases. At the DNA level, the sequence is TGTGCCAGCAGCCAACTAGCGGGAGGGCCGGACACCGGGGAGCTGTTTTTT. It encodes CASSQLAGGPDTGELFF.